The 22 T cell receptor beta chains listed next were all sequenced from one sample in a study of T cell responses to AZD1222 COVID-19 vaccine. The data were produced by immunoSEQ multiplex PCR, yet TCRdb's version contains in-frame clones alone and is incomplete. The sample has 200,000 or so clones, 90% to 95% seen once; the top ten hold 1%. This material consisted of peripheral blood, taken 28 days after the second AZD1222 dose. These TCRs come from an adult who received the AZD1222 COVID-19 vaccine.

J is TRBJ1-3 and V is TRBV5-8; 8 positions agree with TRBD1. TRBJ2-2 explains the end of the DNA better; the J call may be wrong. The CDR3 extends over 12 amino acids. Germline V gives CDR1 SGHTS, CDR2 YDEGEE. CDR3 nucleotide sequence: TGTGCCAGCTCGACAGGGGCCGGGGAGCTGTTTTTT. Amino acids: CASSTGAGELFF.

The CDR3 DNA sequence: TGTGCCAGCAGCGTAGTTGGGGCTCACTATGGCTACACCTTC. This encodes CASSVVGAHYGYTF. The chain joins TRBV9 to TRBJ1-2; D perhaps matches TRBD1 (5 bases). The germline gives CDR1 SGDLS, CDR2 YYNGEE. The germline V and J ends were trimmed by 0 bases and 3 bases, with 9 bases remaining between them. CDR3 size: 14 residues. The full variable domain, in which reference TRBV9 and TRBJ1-2 provide the parts outside the CDR3, is DSGVTQTPKHLITATGQRVTLRCSPRSGDLSVYWYQQSLDQGLQFLIQYYNGEERAKGNILERFSAQQFPDLHSELNLSSLELGDSALYFCASSVVGAHYGYTFGSGTRLTVV.

J is TRBJ1-1 and V is TRBV15; D gene uncertain. The germline V gene encodes CDR1 LNHNV and CDR2 YYDKDF (reference sequence). V dropped 3 bases and J dropped 0 bases, with 17 bases sitting between them. The CDR3 totals 17 residues. The CDR3 loop is CATSRDRGVPMNTEAFF. The CDR3 DNA sequence: TGTGCCACCAGCAGGGACCGGGGAGTCCCAATGAACACTGAAGCTTTCTTT.

The V and J genes are TRBV6-5 and TRBJ1-2; D may be TRBD1 (6 bases). V was pared by 0 bases and J by 8 bases, with 10 bases between. The CDR3 is 13 residues long. Per the germline V gene, CDR1 is MNHEY and CDR2 is SVGAGI. The CDR3: CASSYSSGAGYTF. The CDR3 nucleotides are TGTGCCAGCAGTTACTCGTCAGGGGCAGGCTACACCTTC.

This chain connects TRBV6-5 to TRBJ1-1; no clear D. This CDR3 has 11 amino acids. Germline V lookup: CDR1 MNHEY, CDR2 SVGAGI. V lost 5 bases and J 5 bases, leaving 6 bases between the germline ends. CDR3 DNA sequence: TGTGCCAGCAGTACGCGGACTGAAGCTTTCTTT. It is translated as CASSTRTEAFF.

The J gene is TRBJ1-2, the V gene TRBV5-1; maybe TRBD1 (5 bases). The germline V and J ends were trimmed by 0 bases and 2 bases, with 14 bases remaining between them. This CDR3 has 16 amino acids. Germline loops: CDR1 SGHRS, CDR2 YFSETQ. CDR3 amino acids: CASSLAGEGVNYGYTF. CDR3 nucleotide sequence: TGCGCCAGCAGCTTGGCCGGCGAAGGGGTAAACTATGGCTACACCTTC.

The chain joins TRBV18 to TRBJ2-1; D possibly corresponds to TRBD1 (5 bases). V was shortened by 6 bases and J by 9 bases, with 9 bases between the two germline ends. This CDR3 has 11 residues. Germline loops: CDR1 KGHSH, CDR2 LQKENI. This CDR3 is CASSSRGEQFF. CDR3 coding DNA: TGTGCCAGCTCGAGTAGGGGTGAGCAGTTCTTC.

This clone was seen only once. The CDR3 DNA reads as TGTGCCAGCCTCCATCCTTTGGATGGAAACACCATATATTTT. Residues: CASLHPLDGNTIYF. This chain connects TRBV21-1 to TRBJ1-3. TRBV21-1 is tagged as a pseudogene. The CDR3 loop spans 14 amino acids.

This chain uses TRBV14 with TRBJ2-2; D ambiguous. Germline V gene sequence: CDR1 SGHDN, CDR2 FVKESK. The V gene lost 0 bases and the J gene lost 4 bases, with 18 bases spanning the gap. CDR3 length: 18 amino acids. Here the CDR3 DNA reads TGTGCCAGCAGCCAAGATGGCCTTCCCGGACGGAGCACCGGGGAGCTGTTTTTT. Translating it yields CASSQDGLPGRSTGELFF. Drawing the rest from reference TRBV14 and TRBJ2-2, the complete variable domain is EAGVTQFPSHSVIEKGQTVTLRCDPISGHDNLYWYRRVMGKEIKFLLHFVKESKQDESGMPNNRFLAERTGGTYSTLKVQPAELEDSGVYFCASSQDGLPGRSTGELFFGEGSRLTVL.

The gene calls are TRBV27 and TRBJ1-2; tentatively, D is TRBD1 (6 bases). CDR3 length: 13 residues. V was trimmed by 3 bases and J by 6 bases, leaving 11 bases between them. The germline gives CDR1 MNHEY, CDR2 SMNVEV (reference sequence). For the CDR3, the DNA is TGTGCCAGCAGTTTTGGCAGGGGTGATGGCTACACCTTC. The encoded protein is CASSFGRGDGYTF.

This chain uses TRBV11-2 with TRBJ1-2; maybe TRBD1 (6 bases). Trimming removed 8 bases from V and 8 bases from J, with 18 bases in between. Germline V CDR1 and CDR2: SGHAT, FQNNGV. This CDR3 region has 13 residues. CDR3 in DNA: TGTGCCAGCCATCTCCTCACGAGGGGGGGCTACACCTTC. As protein: CASHLLTRGGYTF. The complete variable domain, with remaining parts taken from reference TRBV11-2 and TRBJ1-2, reads EAGVAQSPRYKIIEKRQSVAFWCNPISGHATLYWYQQILGQGPKLLIQFQNNGVVDDSQLPKDRFSAERLKGVDSTLKIQPAKLEDSAVYLCASHLLTRGGYTFGSGTRLTVV.

This clone turned up a few times. V is TRBV18 and J is TRBJ1-5; no firm D call. V was cut by 3 bases and J by 0 bases, with 6 bases left in between. CDR3 length: 14 residues. Germline CDR1 reads KGHSH; CDR2 reads LQKENI. CDR3 amino acids: CASSPTDSNQPQHF. Written as DNA, the CDR3 is TGTGCCAGCTCACCGACGGATAGCAATCAGCCCCAGCATTTT.

The chain employs TRBV7-9 and TRBJ1-2; D possibly corresponds to TRBD1 (6 bases). The CDR3 length is 16 residues. Germline V CDR1 and CDR2: SEHNR, FQNEAQ (reference sequence). Trimming left V 5 bases short and J 5 bases short, with 21 bases between. The chain's CDR3 is CASSLIDRSRGYGYTF. CDR3 in DNA: TGTGCCAGCAGCCTCATTGACAGGTCTCGGGGGTATGGCTACACCTTC. Filled out from reference TRBV7-9 and TRBJ1-2, the complete variable domain reads DTGVSQNPRHKITKRGQNVTFRCDPISEHNRLYWYRQTLGQGPEFLTYFQNEAQLEKSRLLSDRFSAERPKGSFSTLEIQRTEQGDSAMYLCASSLIDRSRGYGYTFGSGTRLTVV.

V and J are TRBV30 and TRBJ1-1; D is unresolved. The CDR3 loop spans 13 amino acids. Germline V gene data show CDR1 as GTSNPN and CDR2 as SVGIG (reference sequence). The ends were cut back, 8 bases at V and 6 bases at J, with 19 bases in the middle. The CDR3: CARSGIRTAEAFF. Here the CDR3 DNA reads TGTGCCCGATCCGGGATTCGAACAGCTGAAGCTTTCTTT. The full variable domain, rest sourced from reference TRBV30 and TRBJ1-1, is SQTIHQWPATLVQPVGSPLSLECTVEGTSNPNLYWYRQAAGRGLQLLFYSVGIGQISSEVPQNLSASRPQDRQFILSSKKLLLSDSGFYLCARSGIRTAEAFFGQGTRLTVV.

CDR3 amino acids: CATSTGGGPSGNTIYF. CDR3 DNA: TGTGCCACCAGTACTGGAGGGGGCCCCTCTGGAAACACCATATATTTT. The chain joins TRBV24-1 to TRBJ1-3, with TRBD1 matching over 7 bases. The CDR3 extends over 16 amino acids. The V gene end was trimmed by 6 bases and the J gene end by 0 bases; junction bases not matched to a gene: 7. The germline gives CDR1 KGHDR, CDR2 SFDVKD.

This chain's CDR3 is CASSQVGIPNEKLFF. DNA for the CDR3: TGCGCCAGCAGCCAAGTTGGCATCCCTAATGAAAAACTGTTTTTT. This sequence joins TRBV4-1 and TRBJ1-4; D not resolved. Germline V CDR1 and CDR2: MGHRA, YSYEKL. V dropped 1 base and J dropped 3 bases, with 9 bases sitting between them. The CDR3 is made up of 15 amino acids.

The chain links TRBV29-1 to TRBJ2-2, with 16 bases fitting TRBD2. Looked up from germline, CDR1 is SQVTM and CDR2 is ANQGSEA. The CDR3 has 19 residues. The trim removed 4 bases at V and 6 bases at J, leaving 14 bases unmatched. CDR3 sequence reads: CSVGARTGLAGGPAGELFF. CDR3 DNA: TGCAGCGTTGGGGCCCGGACGGGACTAGCGGGGGGGCCGGCCGGGGAGCTGTTTTTT.

The rearrangement uses TRBV15 and TRBJ1-6, with D maybe TRBD1 (5 bases). The germline gives CDR1 LNHNV, CDR2 YYDKDF (reference sequence). The ends were cut back, 2 bases at V and 7 bases at J, with 12 bases in the middle. This CDR3 is 15 amino acids long. The CDR3 reads CATSRSGTLNSPLHF. The CDR3 DNA reads TGTGCCACCAGCAGATCCGGGACTTTGAATTCACCCCTCCACTTT.

The V call is TRBV29-1, the J call TRBJ2-6; D gene uncertain. Germline V gene sequence: CDR1 SQVTM, CDR2 ANQGSEA. The length of the CDR3 is 13 residues. V was clipped by 3 bases and J by 2 bases, with 5 bases between them. CDR3 region: CSVDKTGANVLTF. In DNA form, the CDR3 reads TGCAGCGTTGACAAAACTGGGGCCAACGTCCTGACTTTC.

The rearrangement joins TRBV7-3 to TRBJ2-7, with D tentatively TRBD1 (6 bases). V was clipped by 5 bases and J by 5 bases, with 22 bases between them. This CDR3 spans 16 amino acids. CDR1 is SGHTA, CDR2 FQGTGA, per germline. In DNA, the CDR3 is TGTGCCAGCAGCCCTGGGGGCAGGGGAAACCCCAACGAGCAGTACTTC. Translating gives CASSPGGRGNPNEQYF.

The chain joins TRBV4-1 to TRBJ1-2, with D unclear. The CDR3 loop spans 16 amino acids. Germline loops: CDR1 MGHRA, CDR2 YSYEKL. V was trimmed by 2 bases and J by 0 bases, leaving 13 bases between them. The CDR3 DNA reads TGCGCCAGCAGCCAACCCCGGAAGGGAGCTAACTATGGCTACACCTTC. Translation: CASSQPRKGANYGYTF.

The chain has TRBV19 and TRBJ1-2, with D hard to call. The CDR3 is 14 amino acids. Trimming stripped 1 base from V and 7 bases from J, with 13 bases between. Germline CDR1 is LNHDA and CDR2 is SQIVND (reference sequence). The DNA for the CDR3 is TGTGCCAGTAGTATAGTATCTGGTAAGGCTGGCTACACCTTC. Encoded protein: CASSIVSGKAGYTF.